Listed below are T cell receptor beta chains from one sample, sequenced in a study of T cell repertoires in cytomegalovirus infection. The antigens for these receptors are not known. MiXCR, run by TCRdb on the reads, gives a single entry per CDR3 protein. Found here are 80,000 or so distinct CDR3 sequences, 20% to 30% of them singletons; the top ten hold about half. The input for sequencing was CD8+ T cells from cultured PBMCs, taken from culture after CMV antigen stimulation. The receptors here all came from a human donor in good health (CMV status not recorded). Some clones in this sample may be carry-over from other donors' samples. The CDR3 runs from the conserved cysteine through the conserved F or W. A D gene is named only where the DNA matches it firmly.

d_gene	v_gene	j_gene	CDR3aa
-	TRBV9	TRBJ2-1	CASSARGTVGNEQFF
-	TRBV12-3/TRBV12-4	TRBJ2-3	CASSWADPHTQYF
TRBD1	TRBV7-6	TRBJ2-7	CASSLYIGDSPYEQYF
-	TRBV7-9	TRBJ2-1	CASSSEYNEQFF
-	TRBV19	TRBJ1-6	CASSMNGENSPLHF
-	TRBV7-8	TRBJ2-1	CASSSMPSSYNEQFF
-	TRBV19	TRBJ2-5	CASSTPRGAETQYF
-	TRBV3-1	TRBJ2-7	CASSPSRRGLEQYF
-	TRBV6-2/TRBV6-3	TRBJ2-2	CASSYPPGELFF
TRBD1	TRBV7-8	TRBJ1-4	CASSLVGQGVEKLFF
-	TRBV7-9	TRBJ2-3	CATRGGTWDTQYF
-	TRBV28	TRBJ2-4	CASNTENIQYF
-	TRBV7-9	TRBJ1-2	CASSQGEAYGYTF
-	TRBV24-1	TRBJ1-5	CATSDLGNNQPQHF
TRBD2	TRBV6-2/TRBV6-3	TRBJ2-3	CASSEGLAGVTDTQYF
-	TRBV7-9	TRBJ2-4	CASSLGGRVTDIQYF
-	TRBV6-6	TRBJ2-1	CASGPTYNEQFF
-	TRBV6-2/TRBV6-3	TRBJ2-1	CASSSSGLEQFF
-	TRBV7-9	TRBJ1-1	CASSLRGERSRAFF
TRBD1	TRBV11-1	TRBJ1-1	CASSFGTGSRLTEAFF
TRBD2	TRBV5-4	TRBJ2-1	CASTLGTSGNEQFF
-	TRBV18	TRBJ1-5	CASSPDNSNQPQHF
-	TRBV10-2	TRBJ1-3	CASSELGSGNTIYF
TRBD2	TRBV6-1	TRBJ2-3	CASSEGGSSTDTQYF
TRBD1	TRBV12-3/TRBV12-4	TRBJ2-7	CASSSPRTGYHEQYF
TRBD2	TRBV11-2	TRBJ2-7	CASSLALGDSGGYEQYF
-	TRBV6-1	TRBJ2-4	CASRGLAKNIQYF
-	TRBV6-6	TRBJ2-7	CASSYSPGETYEQYF
TRBD2	TRBV7-2	TRBJ2-5	CASSPIAGGPGGTQYF
-	TRBV5-5	TRBJ1-5	CASSSGTPSNQPQHF
-	TRBV5-1	TRBJ2-3	CASSPGRADMQYF
TRBD1	TRBV19	TRBJ2-2	CASTGTGDTGELFF
TRBD1	TRBV14	TRBJ2-2	CASSPPRDRGFGELFF
-	TRBV6-1	TRBJ1-3	CASSEGEGADTIYF
TRBD1	TRBV7-3	TRBJ2-7	CASSLDRGNEQYF
TRBD1	TRBV15	TRBJ1-4	CATSRDGTGGEKLFF
-	TRBV27	TRBJ2-1	CASRRTVNEQFF
-	TRBV27	TRBJ1-1	CASSLSGTGTEAFF
-	TRBV28	TRBJ2-1	CASSFLAAKDNEQFF
TRBD2	TRBV7-8	TRBJ2-3	CASSPSGSSTDTQYF
-	TRBV10-1	TRBJ2-3	CASMSTREDTQYF
-	TRBV6-2/TRBV6-3	TRBJ2-1	CASSSDYNEQFF
-	TRBV19	TRBJ1-6	CASSIEGQFADYNSPLHF
TRBD2	TRBV4-1	TRBJ2-1	CASSHDGGSSYNEQFF
TRBD2	TRBV18	TRBJ2-2	CASSPRALAGARDTGELFF